What follows are 28 T cell receptor beta chains derived from one specimen sequenced in a study of cytomegalovirus exposure and HLA in healthy donors. PCR used 60 Vbeta primers and 13 Jbeta primers. The assay was immunoSEQ multiplex PCR, and TCRdb's table has in-frame clones only and misses some. There are about 120,000 clones in the sample; around 75% occur only once, and 1.5% to 2% lies in the top ten. Sequenced input: PBMCs. The source of these receptors is a woman between 18 and 29 years old in good health and CMV-seronegative.

The rearrangement links TRBV28 to TRBJ2-3; 9 positions agree with TRBD1. In germline, CDR1 is MDHEN, CDR2 SYDVKM. The CDR3 runs 17 residues. V dropped 5 bases and J dropped 0; count of bases not matched to a gene: 9. The CDR3 loop reads CASSLLRTGASTDTQYF. DNA of the CDR3: TGTGCCAGCAGTCTTCTTCGGACAGGGGCCAGCACAGATACGCAGTATTTT.

This chain links TRBV5-1 with TRBJ1-1, with 7 bases identical to TRBD1. The CDR3 has 15 residues. Germline V gene lookup returns CDR1 SGHRS and CDR2 YFSETQ. With 4 bases clipped from V and 0 bases from J, the junction kept 6 bases outside the gene matches. CDR3 protein: CASSPGTELNTEAFF. Written as DNA, the CDR3 is TGCGCCAGCAGCCCGGGGACAGAGCTGAACACTGAAGCTTTCTTT.

The chain employs TRBV5-4 and TRBJ1-6, with TRBD1 matching 10 bases. The junction had 12 bases not matched to a gene; V was cut back by 6 bases and J by 9 bases. CDR3 length equals 16 residues. The germline V gene encodes CDR1 SGHNT and CDR2 YYREEE (reference sequence). The CDR3 bases are TGTGCCAGCACCGAGAACTCCGGGACAGGGGTTTCACCCCTCCACTTT. Translating it yields CASTENSGTGVSPLHF.

The chain joins TRBV28 to TRBJ1-1, with no clear D. Trimming left V 2 bases short and J 1 base short, with 8 bases between. Germline V gives CDR1 MDHEN, CDR2 SYDVKM. The CDR3 is made up of 14 amino acids. Here the CDR3 DNA reads TGTGCCAGCAGTTTACGTGTGTCGAACACTGAAGCTTTCTTT. It translates to CASSLRVSNTEAFF.

This chain links TRBV6-1 with TRBJ2-3; perhaps TRBD2 as D (5 bases). Germline CDR1 reads MNHNS; CDR2 reads SASEGT. There are 15 residues in the CDR3. Trimming stripped 6 bases from V and 4 bases from J, with 17 bases between. The CDR3 DNA sequence: TGTGCCAGCAGGGGAAGTGAAAAGGGAGCAGATACGCAGTATTTT. Protein: CASRGSEKGADTQYF.

The chain couples TRBV5-1 to TRBJ2-1; D is unclear. The CDR3 consists of 13 residues. V lost 4 bases, J lost 5 bases, and 10 bases lay in between. Germline CDR1 reads SGHRS; CDR2 reads YFSETQ. Written as DNA, the CDR3 is TGCGCCAGCAGCGTCGGTACTGACAATGAGCAGTTCTTC. Its translation: CASSVGTDNEQFF.

In its sample, this clone was seen a few times. The chain carries TRBV25-1 and TRBJ1-6; D call uncertain. The V and J ends lost 7 bases and 7 bases respectively, with 14 bases between them. CDR1 and CDR2 (germline): MGHDK, SYGVNS. The CDR3 runs 14 residues. Here the CDR3 DNA reads TGTGCCAGCAACTTCGGGTCGGTGAATTCACCCCTCCACTTT. Amino acids: CASNFGSVNSPLHF.

This clone was counted between two and nine times. The chain joins TRBV9 to TRBJ1-1; no definite D call. Trimming pared 2 bases from V and 5 bases from J, leaving 16 bases between. Germline V CDR1 and CDR2: SGDLS, YYNGEE. This CDR3 is built from 15 residues. CDR3 sequence: CASSVILRTDTEAFF. The CDR3 coding sequence is TGTGCCAGCAGCGTCATCCTTCGTACAGATACTGAAGCTTTCTTT.

The V call is TRBV5-1, the J call TRBJ2-5; a weak D match, TRBD2 (7 bases). The V end was cut by 2 bases, the J end by 5 bases, with 16 bases between. Germline values: CDR1 SGHRS, CDR2 YFSETQ. This CDR3 spans 15 amino acids. CDR3 loop: CASSLTGGPGETQYF. The CDR3 DNA is TGCGCCAGCAGCTTAACGGGGGGCCCTGGGGAGACCCAGTACTTC.

This chain joins TRBV4-2 and TRBJ1-1; D unresolved. The CDR3 is 14 residues long. CDR1 is LGHNA and CDR2 is YNFKEQ in the germline V gene. Between the trimmed V and J ends, which lost 0 bases and 1 base, there was a span of 6 bases. The CDR3 nucleotides read TGTGCCAGCAGCCAAGATGAGGGGAACACTGAAGCTTTCTTT. Translating it yields CASSQDEGNTEAFF.

This clone showed up just a few times. Without the conserved terminal phenylalanine or tryptophan, this CDR3 likely stems from a read error. The rearrangement joins TRBV6-5 to TRBJ2-3, with a tentative D call TRBD2 (5 bases). The V gene's germline CDR1 is MNHEY and CDR2 SVGAGI. There are 15 residues in the CDR3. V gave up 6 bases and J gave up 0 bases, with 13 bases separating them. CDR3 DNA sequence: TGTGCCAGCAGCCACGCTGGCGGGAGCACAGATACGCAGTATGTT. Protein sequence: CASSHAGGSTDTQYV.

The chain carries TRBV6-1 and TRBJ2-7; TRBD2 matches 8 bases. Germline loops: CDR1 MNHNS, CDR2 SASEGT. V lost 3 bases and J lost 3; bases outside the gene matches: 7. CDR3 length: 15 residues. Here the CDR3 DNA reads TGTGCCAGCAGTGATCCGACTAGCGACGTCTACGAGCAGTACTTC. It specifies CASSDPTSDVYEQYF.

Regarding this clone: The sample contains more than one DNA sequence encoding this CDR3. The chain recombines TRBV28 with TRBJ1-1, with D tentatively TRBD1 (5 bases). Germline V lookup: CDR1 MDHEN, CDR2 SYDVKM. The V end was cut by 5 bases, the J end by 5 bases, with 9 bases between. This CDR3 contains 12 residues. CDR3 sequence: CASSRGWTEAFF. CDR3 DNA: TGTGCCAGCAGTAGGGGATGGACTGAAGCTTTCTTT.

This clone was seen only once. The chain is built from TRBV27 and TRBJ1-5, with TRBD1 matching over 10 bases. CDR3 size: 17 residues. V lost 5 bases to trimming and J lost 2 bases; unmatched junction nucleotides: 9. Germline V gives CDR1 MNHEY, CDR2 SMNVEV (reference sequence). CDR3 coding DNA: TGTGCCAGCAGTCCCCCGGACAGGGGGATAGGCAATCAGCCCCAGCATTTT. It translates to CASSPPDRGIGNQPQHF.

The chain links TRBV29-1 to TRBJ2-7, with 9 bases matching TRBD1. This CDR3 contains 13 residues. Germline-derived CDR1 and CDR2 are SQVTM and ANQGSEA. The trim removed 6 bases at V and 4 bases at J, leaving 7 bases unmatched. This CDR3 is CSVLLGQGYEQYF. CDR3 coding DNA: TGCAGCGTCCTCCTGGGACAGGGATACGAGCAGTACTTC.

The chain links TRBV5-4 to TRBJ1-3; D is perhaps TRBD1 (5 bases). The CDR3 sequence is 16 residues long. Trimming removed 2 bases at V and 4 bases at J, with 16 bases between. Germline V gene data show CDR1 as SGHNT and CDR2 as YYREEE (reference sequence). CDR3 bases: TGTGCCAGCAGCTTAAAAGGGAGGGGCCCGGGAAACACCATATATTTT. Translating it yields CASSLKGRGPGNTIYF.

This clone showed up just a few times. J is TRBJ2-7 and V is TRBV2, with a weak D call TRBD1 (6 bases). Trimming stripped 3 bases from V and 2 bases from J, with 8 bases between. There are 13 residues in the CDR3. Germline V gene lookup returns CDR1 SNHLY and CDR2 FYNNEI. The DNA for the CDR3 is TGTGCCAGCAGTGACAGGGGAGCCTACGAGCAGTACTTC. It yields the protein CASSDRGAYEQYF.

This clone was recorded a few times. The gene calls are TRBV29-1 and TRBJ2-5; 11 nucleotides line up with TRBD2. Per the germline V gene, CDR1 is SQVTM and CDR2 is ANQGSEA. The length of the CDR3 is 13 residues. V lost 8 bases and J lost 2; bases outside the gene matches: 4. The CDR3, as DNA: TGCAGCACCTGGACTAGCGGGCAAGAGACCCAGTACTTC. The encoded protein is CSTWTSGQETQYF.

The chain combines TRBV7-9 with TRBJ2-1, with TRBD2 matching 7 bases. This CDR3 spans 17 amino acids. Trimming cost V 5 bases and J 5 bases; bases outside gene matches: 15. Per the germline V gene, CDR1 is SEHNR and CDR2 is FQNEAQ (reference sequence). The CDR3 DNA follows: TGTGCCAGCAGCGGGAGCGGGGCCCTATCCTTTAACAATGAGCAGTTCTTC. Translated, it gives CASSGSGALSFNNEQFF.

This chain links TRBV18 with TRBJ1-5, with 9 nucleotides matching TRBD1. The CDR3 runs to 15 residues. Germline V gene data show CDR1 as KGHSH and CDR2 as LQKENI. V gave up 3 bases and J gave up 7 bases; unmatched junction bases: 7. The CDR3 sequence: CASSPGTGNLQPQHF. The DNA of the CDR3 is TGTGCCAGCTCACCCGGGACAGGGAATTTACAGCCCCAGCATTTT.

The chain employs TRBV6-5 and TRBJ1-2; 11 nucleotides match TRBD1. After removal of 5 bases from V and 5 bases from J, the junction contained 7 bases not matched to a gene. Germline-derived CDR1 and CDR2 are MNHEY and SVGAGI. The CDR3 spans 15 residues. Here the CDR3 reads CASSQGDRGSYGYTF. The CDR3 DNA sequence: TGTGCCAGCAGTCAAGGGGACAGGGGGTCTTATGGCTACACCTTC.

This chain joins TRBV27 and TRBJ2-3; TRBD2 agrees at 16 bases. Germline assignment: CDR1 MNHEY and CDR2 SMNVEV (reference sequence). The V segment lost 3 bases and the J segment 2 bases; nucleotides outside the gene matches: 5. The CDR3 has 18 amino acids. CDR3 nucleotides: TGTGCCAGCAGTTTGGGACTAGCGGGGGGGCTTAACACAGATACGCAGTATTTT. It encodes CASSLGLAGGLNTDTQYF.

This clone came up a few times. Other DNA sequences in the same sample also yield this CDR3. The chain is built from TRBV5-1 and TRBJ2-6; weak D call: TRBD1 (5 bases). This CDR3 contains 15 residues. V lost 2 bases and J 1 base, leaving 7 bases between the germline ends. Germline V gene data show CDR1 as SGHRS and CDR2 as YFSETQ. CDR3 bases: TGCGCCAGCAGCTTAGCAGGGTCTGGGGCCAACGTCCTGACTTTC. Its translation is CASSLAGSGANVLTF. The full variable domain, in which reference TRBV5-1 and TRBJ2-6 provide the parts outside the CDR3, is KAGVTQTPRYLIKTRGQQVTLSCSPISGHRSVSWYQQTPGQGLQFLFEYFSETQRNKGNFPGRFSGRQFSNSRSEMNVSTLELGDSALYLCASSLAGSGANVLTFGAGSRLTVL.

This clone was counted a single time. The V call is TRBV4-1, the J call TRBJ2-2, with 8 bases fitting TRBD1. The germline V gene encodes CDR1 MGHRA and CDR2 YSYEKL. Trimming cost V 2 bases and J 5 bases; bases outside gene matches: 10. The CDR3 runs 17 residues. This CDR3 reads CASSQNPGTGITGELFF. The CDR3, as DNA: TGCGCCAGCAGCCAAAACCCCGGGACAGGCATAACCGGGGAGCTGTTTTTT.

The chain joins TRBV7-9 to TRBJ1-5; TRBD1 is a possible D gene (6 bases). The CDR3 runs to 14 residues. Germline V lookup: CDR1 SEHNR, CDR2 FQNEAQ (reference sequence). Trimming removed 5 bases from V and 3 bases from J, with 11 bases in between. The CDR3 is CASSPGQNNQPQHF. CDR3 bases: TGTGCCAGCAGCCCTGGACAGAACAATCAGCCCCAGCATTTT.

The chain links TRBV7-2 to TRBJ2-2, with 12 bases lining up with TRBD2. Per the germline V gene, CDR1 is SGHTA and CDR2 is FQGNSA. V dropped 1 base and J dropped 6; count of bases not matched to a gene: 6. The CDR3 has 17 residues. Here the CDR3 reads CASSLGLAGANAGELFF. In DNA form, the CDR3 reads TGTGCCAGCAGCTTAGGACTAGCGGGGGCCAACGCCGGGGAGCTGTTTTTT.

J is TRBJ1-1 and V is TRBV5-6; D is uncertain. V lost 1 base, J lost 0 bases, and 7 bases lay in between. Germline loops: CDR1 SGHDT, CDR2 YYEEEE. The CDR3 totals 14 residues. DNA for the CDR3: TGTGCCAGCAGCTTGAGAGGGTTGAACACTGAAGCTTTCTTT. Its translation is CASSLRGLNTEAFF.

V gene TRBV5-1 combines with J gene TRBJ2-7; maybe TRBD2 (6 bases). Germline lookup yields CDR1 SGHRS and CDR2 YFSETQ. CDR3 size: 14 residues. Trimming shortened V by 4 bases and J by 5 bases, and 16 bases separated the two germline ends. The CDR3 DNA follows: TGCGCCAGCAGCAGGACGGGGGACCGCGACGAGCAGTACTTC. Translating gives CASSRTGDRDEQYF. Filled out from reference TRBV5-1 and TRBJ2-7, the complete variable domain reads KAGVTQTPRYLIKTRGQQVTLSCSPISGHRSVSWYQQTPGQGLQFLFEYFSETQRNKGNFPGRFSGRQFSNSRSEMNVSTLELGDSALYLCASSRTGDRDEQYFGPGTRLTVT.